A single sample gave rise to the 27 T cell receptor beta chains below, sequenced in a study of cytomegalovirus exposure and HLA in healthy donors. Researchers ran the PCR with 60 Vbeta and 13 Jbeta primers. Profiling relied on immunoSEQ multiplex PCR, and the TCRdb table lists in-frame clones only, not all of them. This repertoire includes under 130,000 clones. Sequencing input: PBMCs. Receptors were obtained from a man aged 35 to 55 in good health and CMV-seronegative.

This sequence joins TRBV19 and TRBJ1-6; 10 bases align to TRBD1. Germline-derived CDR1 and CDR2 are LNHDA and SQIVND (reference sequence). Trimming at V came to 8 bases and at J to 7 bases, leaving 11 bases not matched to a gene. The CDR3 has 16 residues. This CDR3 is CASDSSTGQGNSPLHF. The CDR3 DNA sequence: TGTGCCAGTGATTCCTCCACGGGACAGGGGAATTCACCCCTCCACTTT.

The genes are TRBV4-3 and TRBJ2-5, with TRBD2 identical over 7 bases. This CDR3 comprises 13 residues. V trimming: 4 bases; J trimming: 4 bases; junction bases outside the gene matches: 3. Germline V gives CDR1 LGHNA, CDR2 YSLEER. In DNA form, the CDR3 reads TGCGCCAGCAGCCTCATAGCGGGAGAGACCCAGTACTTC. Protein product: CASSLIAGETQYF.

This sequence joins TRBV7-9 and TRBJ1-6; 10 nucleotides agree with TRBD1. The length of the CDR3 is 15 residues. The germline CDR1 and CDR2 sequences are SEHNR and FQNEAQ (reference sequence). With V trimmed by 5 bases and J by 9 bases, 7 bases remained unmatched. CDR3 nucleotide sequence: TGTGCCAGCAGCCACCAGGGACAGGGGATTTCACCCCTCCACTTT. It translates to CASSHQGQGISPLHF.

The chain employs TRBV9 and TRBJ2-5, with 14 bases identical to TRBD2. The V and J ends lost 3 bases and 1 base, in that order; junction bases with no gene match: 5. CDR3 length: 17 residues. Germline V gene lookup returns CDR1 SGDLS and CDR2 YYNGEE. This CDR3 reads CASSAGTSGGLQETQYF. In nucleotides, the CDR3 is TGTGCCAGCAGCGCTGGGACTAGCGGGGGACTCCAAGAGACCCAGTACTTC.

J is TRBJ2-7 and V is TRBV6-5, with 7 bases aligning to TRBD2. CDR3 size: 14 residues. CDR1 is MNHEY and CDR2 is SVGAGI in the germline V gene. V dropped 5 bases and J dropped 6; count of bases not matched to a gene: 10. CDR3 region: CASSRSGGPGEQYF. CDR3 nucleotide sequence: TGTGCCAGCAGTCGCTCGGGGGGACCCGGCGAGCAGTACTTC.

The chain carries TRBV7-2 and TRBJ2-5, with D perhaps matching TRBD1 (6 bases). Gene TRBJ2-7 matches the end of the DNA better, so the J call may be wrong. Germline CDR1 and CDR2: SGHTA and FQGNSA. This CDR3 is built from 14 residues. The CDR3, as DNA: TGTGCCAGCAGCCATTCACAGGGACCGTACGAGCAGTACTTC. This translates into CASSHSQGPYEQYF.

With regard to this clone: Relative to the germline gene, one junction end is altered; a read error may explain this. The chain joins TRBV6-1 to TRBJ1-1; TRBD1 matches at 7 bases. The CDR3 length is 11 residues. CDR1 is MNHNS, CDR2 SASEGT, per germline. This CDR3 is CATHPGQRLGF. For the CDR3, the DNA is TGTGCCACTCACCCGGGACAGAGGCTTGGGTTT.

The chain joins TRBV6-5 to TRBJ1-1, with 7 bases fitting TRBD1. V shed 7 bases, J shed 4 bases, and the junction held 9 bases outside the gene matches. The CDR3 loop spans 14 amino acids. Per the germline V gene, CDR1 is MNHEY and CDR2 is SVGAGI. The CDR3 is CASTGGSWGTEAFF. The CDR3 DNA is TGTGCCAGCACAGGGGGGTCGTGGGGCACTGAAGCTTTCTTT.

The CDR3: CASSSRRGGSTDTQYF. The DNA for the CDR3 is TGTGCCAGCAGCTCCCGGAGAGGCGGGTCCACAGATACGCAGTATTTT. The chain is built from TRBV7-2 and TRBJ2-3, with D possibly matching TRBD2 (5 bases). Germline CDR1 is SGHTA and CDR2 is FQGNSA. V lost 4 bases, J lost 2 bases, and 16 bases lay in between. The CDR3 runs 16 residues.

V usage is TRBV5-8 and J usage is TRBJ2-3; TRBD2 matches 8 bases. The CDR3 consists of 16 residues. The V segment lost 4 bases and the J segment 3 bases; nucleotides outside the gene matches: 10. The germline V gene has CDR1 SGHTS and CDR2 YDEGEE. The CDR3 sequence is CASSGHGREVTDTQYF. The CDR3 DNA is TGTGCCAGCAGCGGCCATGGGCGGGAGGTTACAGATACGCAGTATTTT. The whole variable domain, filled in from reference TRBV5-8 and TRBJ2-3, reads EAGVTQSPTHLIKTRGQQATLRCSPISGHTSVYWYQQALGLGLQFLLWYDEGEERNRGNFPPRFSGRQFPNYSSELNVNALELEDSALYLCASSGHGREVTDTQYFGPGTRLTVL.

V gene TRBV27 combines with J gene TRBJ2-7; D is perhaps TRBD1 (6 bases). This CDR3 spans 15 amino acids. Germline values: CDR1 MNHEY, CDR2 SMNVEV (reference sequence). V was trimmed by 7 bases and J by 1 base, leaving 17 bases between them. The CDR3 spells CASTEQGVGSYEQYF. The DNA for the CDR3 is TGTGCCAGCACGGAACAGGGAGTGGGTTCCTACGAGCAGTACTTC.

The chain has TRBV5-6 and TRBJ1-5, with D tentatively TRBD1 (5 bases). Germline V lookup: CDR1 SGHDT, CDR2 YYEEEE. V dropped 4 bases and J dropped 7 bases, with 15 bases sitting between them. This CDR3 spans 14 amino acids. The CDR3 DNA reads as TGTGCCAGCAGCGTGGGGGGAGGTGTGCAGCCCCAGCATTTT. This encodes CASSVGGGVQPQHF.

The DNA of the CDR3 is TGTGCCAGCAACGACGGACGGCAGGGCGGTACTGAAGCTTTCTTT. It is translated as CASNDGRQGGTEAFF. This chain joins TRBV6-6 and TRBJ1-1, with TRBD1 as a possible D gene (5 bases). The CDR3 runs to 15 residues. Trimming removed 7 bases from V and 5 bases from J, with 20 bases in between. The germline V gene has CDR1 MNHNY and CDR2 SVGAGI (reference sequence).

CDR3 protein: CASSEWGGTDTQYF. In DNA form, the CDR3 reads TGCGCCAGCAGTGAGTGGGGGGGCACAGATACGCAGTATTTT. The rearrangement uses TRBV10-2 and TRBJ2-3, with D possibly being TRBD2 (6 bases). The CDR3 is 14 residues long. Germline-derived CDR1 and CDR2 are WSHSY and SAAADI. The V gene lost 1 base and the J gene lost 1 base, with 6 bases spanning the gap.

This chain joins TRBV5-1 and TRBJ2-7; possible D gene TRBD2, 5 bases. CDR3 size: 13 residues. The ends were cut back, 1 base at V and 1 base at J, with 6 bases in the middle. The V gene's germline CDR1 is SGHRS and CDR2 YFSETQ. DNA of the CDR3: TGCGCCAGCAGCTTGACGGGATCCTACGAGCAGTACTTC. It codes for CASSLTGSYEQYF.

The chain carries TRBV10-2 and TRBJ1-2; 8 bases match TRBD1. The germline V gene encodes CDR1 WSHSY and CDR2 SAAADI. The CDR3 runs 12 residues. The V gene end was trimmed by 4 bases and the J gene end by 7 bases; junction bases not matched to a gene: 2. CDR3 sequence: CASSGDRSGYTF. In DNA, the CDR3 is TGCGCCAGCAGTGGGGACAGGTCTGGCTACACCTTC.

The chain combines TRBV5-1 with TRBJ1-2; 8 bases match TRBD1. Unmatched junction bases numbered 9, after V lost 4 bases and J lost 4 bases. Germline CDR1 reads SGHRS; CDR2 reads YFSETQ. This CDR3 comprises 15 residues. The CDR3 bases are TGCGCCAGCAGCCATCAGACAGGGGAGGGCTATGGCTACACCTTC. It codes for CASSHQTGEGYGYTF.

The chain carries TRBV9 and TRBJ1-4; 7 positions agree with TRBD1. V shed 2 bases and J 8 bases; nucleotides not matched to a gene: 12. CDR1 and CDR2 from the germline V gene are SGDLS and YYNGEE. This CDR3 has 16 residues. In DNA, the CDR3 is TGTGCCAGCAGCGTGGGCGGACAGGTGGGGTGGGAAAAACTGTTTTTT. It yields the protein CASSVGGQVGWEKLFF.

The chain carries TRBV10-3 and TRBJ2-7; 11 bases match TRBD2. V lost 7 bases to trimming and J lost 5 bases; unmatched junction nucleotides: 7. Germline V CDR1 and CDR2: ENHRY, SYGVKD. The CDR3 spans 14 residues. For the CDR3, the DNA is TGTGCCATCACTCCTAGCGGGGGGTTGGACGAGCAGTACTTC. Its translation: CAITPSGGLDEQYF.

The gene calls are TRBV2 and TRBJ1-4; D is possibly TRBD1 (6 bases). Germline loops: CDR1 SNHLY, CDR2 FYNNEI. The CDR3 covers 17 residues. Trimming took off 3 bases at V and 5 bases at J, with 19 bases between the two ends. The CDR3 DNA follows: TGTGCCAGCAGTGACATCGCGTGGCAGGGGCAAAATGAAAAACTGTTTTTT. It codes for CASSDIAWQGQNEKLFF.

The V call is TRBV28, the J call TRBJ2-5; TRBD1 aligns across 12 bases. Germline trimming cut 8 bases from V and 5 bases from J; bases unmatched to any gene: 9. The length of the CDR3 is 15 residues. Germline V lookup: CDR1 MDHEN, CDR2 SYDVKM. The CDR3 DNA is TGTGCCAGCGGTAGGGACAGGGGGCCGTTGGAGACCCAGTACTTC. Its translation: CASGRDRGPLETQYF.

The CDR3 sequence: CASSFPPGQDSYEQYF. CDR3 in DNA: TGTGCCAGCAGTTTTCCCCCGGGACAGGACTCCTACGAGCAGTACTTC. V and J are TRBV28 and TRBJ2-7; 8 bases line up with TRBD1. In germline, CDR1 is MDHEN, CDR2 SYDVKM. V lost 3 bases, J lost 0 bases, and 7 bases stayed unmatched. The CDR3 sequence is 16 residues long.

This chain joins TRBV6-1 and TRBJ2-3; possible D gene TRBD2, 5 bases. Trimming took 4 bases from V and 4 from J, leaving 12 bases between them. The CDR3 consists of 14 residues. Germline V gives CDR1 MNHNS, CDR2 SASEGT. The CDR3 is CASSGATGSDTQYF. The CDR3 bases are TGTGCCAGCAGTGGGGCAACGGGGTCAGATACGCAGTATTTT.

The J gene is TRBJ2-7, the V gene TRBV28, with D tentatively TRBD1 (6 bases). V lost 6 bases and J lost 1, with 10 bases in between. The CDR3 sequence is 13 residues long. CDR1 is MDHEN, CDR2 SYDVKM, per germline. In nucleotides, the CDR3 is TGTGCCAGCAGCCGCGGACAGTCCTACGAGCAGTACTTC. Its translation: CASSRGQSYEQYF.

J is TRBJ1-6 and V is TRBV5-5; 7 bases map to TRBD1. The V gene's germline CDR1 is SGHKS and CDR2 YYEKEE (reference sequence). J was trimmed by 4 bases and V by 5 bases; bases with no gene match: 6. CDR3 size: 15 residues. CDR3 nucleotides: TGTGCCAGCAGTTACGGGACAGAGTATAATTCACCCCTCCACTTT. It specifies CASSYGTEYNSPLHF.

This chain connects TRBV19 to TRBJ1-2; 7 bases align to TRBD1. Germline V CDR1 and CDR2: LNHDA, SQIVND (reference sequence). The length of the CDR3 is 18 residues. V shed 0 bases, J shed 2 bases, and the junction held 12 bases outside the gene matches. This chain's CDR3 is CASSIDRFDRALNYGYTF. The CDR3 region has the DNA TGTGCCAGTAGTATAGATCGCTTTGACAGGGCCCTCAACTATGGCTACACCTTC.

The chain links TRBV10-1 to TRBJ2-1; the match to TRBD1 covers 12 bases. CDR3 length: 16 amino acids. CDR1 and CDR2 (germline): WNHNN, SYGVQD (reference sequence). The ends lost 0 bases at V and 10 bases at J; junction bases unmatched: 7. This chain's CDR3 is CASSESGDRGLREQFF. DNA of the CDR3: TGCGCCAGCAGTGAGTCGGGGGACAGGGGGCTTCGGGAGCAGTTCTTC.